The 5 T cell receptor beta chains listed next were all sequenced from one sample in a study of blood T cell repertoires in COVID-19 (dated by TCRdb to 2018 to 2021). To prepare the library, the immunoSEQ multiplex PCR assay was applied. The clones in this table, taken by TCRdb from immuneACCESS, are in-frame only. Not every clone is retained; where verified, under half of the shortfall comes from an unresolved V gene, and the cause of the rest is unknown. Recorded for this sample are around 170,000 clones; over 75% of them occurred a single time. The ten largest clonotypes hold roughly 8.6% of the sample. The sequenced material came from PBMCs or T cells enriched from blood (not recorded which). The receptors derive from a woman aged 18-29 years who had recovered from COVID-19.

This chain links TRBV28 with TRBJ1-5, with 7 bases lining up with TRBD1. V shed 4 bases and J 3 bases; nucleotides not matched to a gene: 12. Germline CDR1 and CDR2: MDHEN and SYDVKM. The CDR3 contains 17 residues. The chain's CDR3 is CASSYHDRVGPNQPQHF. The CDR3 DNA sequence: TGTGCCAGCAGTTACCACGACAGGGTTGGGCCCAATCAGCCCCAGCATTTT.

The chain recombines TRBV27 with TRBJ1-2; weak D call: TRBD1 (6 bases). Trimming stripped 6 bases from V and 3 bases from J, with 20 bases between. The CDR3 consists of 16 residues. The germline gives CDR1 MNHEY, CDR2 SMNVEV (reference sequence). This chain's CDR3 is CASSPRWEGEDYGYTF. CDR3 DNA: TGTGCCAGCAGCCCGCGATGGGAGGGGGAAGACTATGGCTACACCTTC.

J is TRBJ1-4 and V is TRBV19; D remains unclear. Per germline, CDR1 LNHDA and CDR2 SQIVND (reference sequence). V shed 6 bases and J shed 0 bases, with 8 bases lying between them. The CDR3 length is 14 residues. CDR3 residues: CASSLYSTNEKLFF. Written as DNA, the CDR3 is TGTGCCAGTAGCCTCTACTCAACTAATGAAAAACTGTTTTTT.

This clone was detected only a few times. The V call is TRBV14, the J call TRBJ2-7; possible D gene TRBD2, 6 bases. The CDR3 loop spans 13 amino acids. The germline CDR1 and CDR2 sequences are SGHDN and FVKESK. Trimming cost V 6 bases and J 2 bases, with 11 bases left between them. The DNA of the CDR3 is TGTGCCAGCAGGGAGGCGGGGACCTACGAGCAGTACTTC. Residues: CASREAGTYEQYF.

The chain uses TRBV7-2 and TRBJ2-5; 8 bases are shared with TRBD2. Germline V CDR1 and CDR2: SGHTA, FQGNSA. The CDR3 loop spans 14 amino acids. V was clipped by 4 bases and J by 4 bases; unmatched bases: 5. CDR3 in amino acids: CASSSRGGLETQYF. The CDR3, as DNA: TGTGCCAGCAGCTCTCGGGGGGGCCTAGAGACCCAGTACTTC.